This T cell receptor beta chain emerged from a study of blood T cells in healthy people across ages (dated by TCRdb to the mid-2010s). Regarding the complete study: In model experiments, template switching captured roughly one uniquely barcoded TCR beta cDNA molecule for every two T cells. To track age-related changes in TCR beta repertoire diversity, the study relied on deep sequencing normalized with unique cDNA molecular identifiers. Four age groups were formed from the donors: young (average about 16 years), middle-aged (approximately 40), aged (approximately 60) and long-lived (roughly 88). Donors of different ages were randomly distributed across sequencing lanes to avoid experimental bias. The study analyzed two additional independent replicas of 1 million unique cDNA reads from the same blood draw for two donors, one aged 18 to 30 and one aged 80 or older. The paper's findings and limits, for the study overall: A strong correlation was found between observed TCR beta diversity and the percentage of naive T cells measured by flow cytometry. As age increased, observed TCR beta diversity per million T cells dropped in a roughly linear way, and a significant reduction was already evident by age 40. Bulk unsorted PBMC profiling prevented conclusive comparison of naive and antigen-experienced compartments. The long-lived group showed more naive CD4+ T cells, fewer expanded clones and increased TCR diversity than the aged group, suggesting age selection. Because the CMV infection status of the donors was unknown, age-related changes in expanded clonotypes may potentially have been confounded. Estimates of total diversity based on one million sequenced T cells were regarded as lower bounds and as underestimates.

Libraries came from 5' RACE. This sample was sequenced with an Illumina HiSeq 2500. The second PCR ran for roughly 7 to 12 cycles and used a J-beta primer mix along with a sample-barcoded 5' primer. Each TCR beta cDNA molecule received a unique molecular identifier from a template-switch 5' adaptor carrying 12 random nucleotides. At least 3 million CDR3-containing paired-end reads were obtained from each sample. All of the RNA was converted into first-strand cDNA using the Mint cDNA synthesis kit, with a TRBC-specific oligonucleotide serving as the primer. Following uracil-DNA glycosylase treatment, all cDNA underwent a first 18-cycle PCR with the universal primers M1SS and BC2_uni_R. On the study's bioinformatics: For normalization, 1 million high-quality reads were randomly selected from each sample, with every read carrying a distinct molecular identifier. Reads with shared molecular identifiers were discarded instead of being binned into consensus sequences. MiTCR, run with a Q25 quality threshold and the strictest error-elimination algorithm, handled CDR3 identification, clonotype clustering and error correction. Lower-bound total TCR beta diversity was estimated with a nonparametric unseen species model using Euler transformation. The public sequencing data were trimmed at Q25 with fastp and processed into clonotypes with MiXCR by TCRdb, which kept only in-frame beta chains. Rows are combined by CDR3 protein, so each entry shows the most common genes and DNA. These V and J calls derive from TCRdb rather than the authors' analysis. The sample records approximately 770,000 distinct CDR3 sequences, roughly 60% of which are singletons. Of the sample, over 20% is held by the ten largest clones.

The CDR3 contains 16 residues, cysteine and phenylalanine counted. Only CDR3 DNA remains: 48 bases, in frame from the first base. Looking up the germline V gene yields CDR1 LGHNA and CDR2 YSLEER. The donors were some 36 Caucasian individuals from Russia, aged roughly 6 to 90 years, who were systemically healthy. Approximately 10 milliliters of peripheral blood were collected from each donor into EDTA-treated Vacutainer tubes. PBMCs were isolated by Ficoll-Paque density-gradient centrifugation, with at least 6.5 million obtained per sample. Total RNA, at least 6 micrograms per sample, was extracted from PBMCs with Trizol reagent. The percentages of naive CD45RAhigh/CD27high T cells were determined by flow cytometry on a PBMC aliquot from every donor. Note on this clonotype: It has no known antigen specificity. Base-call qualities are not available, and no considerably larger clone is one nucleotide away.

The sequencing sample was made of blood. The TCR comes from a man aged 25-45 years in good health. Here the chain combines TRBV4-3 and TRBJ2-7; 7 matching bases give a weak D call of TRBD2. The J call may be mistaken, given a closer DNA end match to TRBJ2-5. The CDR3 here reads CASSQDAGARSETQYF. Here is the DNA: TGCGCCAGCAGCCAAGATGCGGGGGCTCGGTCAGAGACCCAGTACTTC.